This T cell receptor (beta chain) was obtained from a study of blood T cell repertoires in COVID-19. Study context: Spain, Italy and the United States supplied samples that represented acute and convalescent COVID-19. From T cells, B-cell-depleted T cells, or PBMCs came the material, which was cDNA or gDNA.

Individuals aged about 18 to 89 years were recruited from around 22 US areas. Assay: immunoSEQ multiplex PCR; the TCRdb copy retains only in-frame clones and omits some. This table has roughly 190,000 clones, 82% appearing once. The CDR3 loop spans 16 amino acids. V lost 4 bases to trimming and J lost 6 bases; unmatched junction nucleotides: 10. The germline V gene encodes CDR1 MGHRA and CDR2 YSYEKL. The TCR comes from a woman aged 55-69 years with acute COVID-19. The sequenced sample was PBMCs or T cells enriched from blood (not recorded which). The chain combines TRBV4-1 with TRBJ2-3, with 10 bases lining up with TRBD2. The CDR3 here is CASSRKSLAGADTQYF. The CDR3 DNA is TGCGCCAGCAGCCGGAAGAGCCTAGCGGGAGCCGATACGCAGTATTTT.